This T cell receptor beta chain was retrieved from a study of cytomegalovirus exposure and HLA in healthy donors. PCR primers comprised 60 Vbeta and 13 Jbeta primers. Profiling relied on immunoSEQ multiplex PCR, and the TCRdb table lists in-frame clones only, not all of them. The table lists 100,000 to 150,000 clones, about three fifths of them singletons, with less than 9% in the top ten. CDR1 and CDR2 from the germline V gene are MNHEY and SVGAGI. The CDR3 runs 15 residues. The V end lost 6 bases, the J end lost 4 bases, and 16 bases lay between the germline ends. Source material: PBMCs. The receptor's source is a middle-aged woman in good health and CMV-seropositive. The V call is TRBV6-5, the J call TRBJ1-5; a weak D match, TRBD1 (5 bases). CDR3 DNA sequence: TGTGCCAGCAGGGAGGGCGGGGGGGGGAATCAGCCCCAGCATTTT. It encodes CASREGGGGNQPQHF.